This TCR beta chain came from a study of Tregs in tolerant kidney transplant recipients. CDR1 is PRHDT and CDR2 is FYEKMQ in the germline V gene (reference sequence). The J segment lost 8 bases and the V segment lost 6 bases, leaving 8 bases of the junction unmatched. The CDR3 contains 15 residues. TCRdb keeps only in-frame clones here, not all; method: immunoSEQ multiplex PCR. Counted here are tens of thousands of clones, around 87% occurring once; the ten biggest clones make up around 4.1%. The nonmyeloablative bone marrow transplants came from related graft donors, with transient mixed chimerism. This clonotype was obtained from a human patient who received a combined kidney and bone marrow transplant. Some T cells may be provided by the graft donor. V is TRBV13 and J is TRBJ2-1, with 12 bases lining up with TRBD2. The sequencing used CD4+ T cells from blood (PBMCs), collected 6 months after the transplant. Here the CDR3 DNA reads TGTGCCAGCAGTTTTAGACTAGCGGGAGAACATGAGCAGTTCTTC. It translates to CASSFRLAGEHEQFF.